This entry features one T cell receptor beta chain sequence. In the original workflow: Reference gene primer amplification gave nucleated cell count estimates. Clones were sequenced by immunoSEQ multiplex PCR, and TCRdb holds only the in-frame ones, with some missing. Clone size and V and J calls were adopted from that table, with D and trimming inferred from the DNA. The data hold about 200,000 clones, with 85% to 90% observed a single time. The data are from a study of blood T cell repertoires in COVID-19. Looking at the study overall: Both acute and convalescent COVID-19 samples were obtained from the United States, Italy and Spain. In each case, the material was cDNA or gDNA derived from T cells, B-cell-depleted T cells, or PBMCs.

The CDR3 contains 15 residues. Germline trimming cut 0 bases from V and 5 bases from J; bases unmatched to any gene: 6. Germline lookup yields CDR1 SGHAT and CDR2 FQNNGV. The source of this sequence is a human donor in a cohort sampled during active COVID-19. This chain uses TRBV11-2 with TRBJ1-1; 7 bases fit TRBD1. Specimen: peripheral blood. Here the CDR3 DNA reads TGTGCCAGCAGCTTAGACCTCCTACAGGGGACTGAAGCTTTCTTT. Its protein product is CASSLDLLQGTEAFF.